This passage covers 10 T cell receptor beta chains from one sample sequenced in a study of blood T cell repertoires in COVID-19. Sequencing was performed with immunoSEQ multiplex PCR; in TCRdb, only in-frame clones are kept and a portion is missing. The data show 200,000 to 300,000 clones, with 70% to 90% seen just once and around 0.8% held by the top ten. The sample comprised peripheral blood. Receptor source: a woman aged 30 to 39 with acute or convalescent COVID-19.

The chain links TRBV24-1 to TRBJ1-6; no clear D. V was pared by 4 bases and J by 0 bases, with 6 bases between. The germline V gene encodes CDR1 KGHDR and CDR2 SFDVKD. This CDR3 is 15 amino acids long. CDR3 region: CATSEGSSYNSPLHF. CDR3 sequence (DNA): TGTGCCACCAGTGAGGGGAGCTCCTATAATTCACCCCTCCACTTT.

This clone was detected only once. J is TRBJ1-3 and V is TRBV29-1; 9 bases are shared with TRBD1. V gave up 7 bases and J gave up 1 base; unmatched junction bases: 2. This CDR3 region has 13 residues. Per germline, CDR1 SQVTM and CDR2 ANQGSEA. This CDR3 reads CSAGQGSGNTIYF. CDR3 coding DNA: TGCAGCGCCGGACAGGGGTCTGGAAACACCATATATTTT.

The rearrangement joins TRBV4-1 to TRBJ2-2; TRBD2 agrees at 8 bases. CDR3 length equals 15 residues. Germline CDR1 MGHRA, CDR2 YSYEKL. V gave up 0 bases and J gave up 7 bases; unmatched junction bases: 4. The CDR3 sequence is CASSQEGSGNGELFF. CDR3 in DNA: TGCGCCAGCAGCCAAGAGGGTAGCGGGAACGGGGAGCTGTTTTTT.

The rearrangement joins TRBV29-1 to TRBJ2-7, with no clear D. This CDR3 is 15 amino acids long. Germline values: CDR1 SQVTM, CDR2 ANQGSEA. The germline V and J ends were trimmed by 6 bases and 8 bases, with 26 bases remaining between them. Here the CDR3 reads CSVSPTSSPSFKQYF. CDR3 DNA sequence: TGCAGCGTCTCCCCCACTTCATCCCCAAGTTTTAAGCAGTACTTC.

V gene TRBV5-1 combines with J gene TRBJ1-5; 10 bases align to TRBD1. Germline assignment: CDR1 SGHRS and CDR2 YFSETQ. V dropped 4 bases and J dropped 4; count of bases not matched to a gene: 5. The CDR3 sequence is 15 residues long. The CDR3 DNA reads TGCGCCAGCAGCCGGGGACAGGGGAGAAATCAGCCCCAGCATTTT. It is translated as CASSRGQGRNQPQHF.

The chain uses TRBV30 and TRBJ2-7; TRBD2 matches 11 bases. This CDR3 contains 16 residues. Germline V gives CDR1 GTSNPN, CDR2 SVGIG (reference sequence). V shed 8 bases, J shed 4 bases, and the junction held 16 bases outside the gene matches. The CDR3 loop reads CAGSGTSGLWGYEQYF. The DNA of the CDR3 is TGTGCCGGTTCCGGGACTAGCGGCTTATGGGGTTACGAGCAGTACTTC.

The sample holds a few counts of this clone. The CDR3 nucleotides read TGTGCCAGCAGTTACTCACAGTTCTCCTACGAGCAGTACTTC. Residues: CASSYSQFSYEQYF. The chain combines TRBV6-6 with TRBJ2-7; the D is unclear. Trimming removed 0 bases at V and 0 bases at J, with 6 bases between. CDR3 length: 14 amino acids. CDR1 MNHNY and CDR2 SVGAGI come from the germline V gene (reference sequence).

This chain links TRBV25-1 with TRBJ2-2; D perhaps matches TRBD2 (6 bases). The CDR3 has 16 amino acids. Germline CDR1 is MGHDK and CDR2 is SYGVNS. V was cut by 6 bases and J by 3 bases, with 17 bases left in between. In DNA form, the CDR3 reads TGTGCCAGCAGCCCAGCCGGGGGATTGTACACCGGGGAGCTGTTTTTT. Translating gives CASSPAGGLYTGELFF. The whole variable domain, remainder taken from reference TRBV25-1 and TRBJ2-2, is EADIYQTPRYLVIGTGKKITLECSQTMGHDKMYWYQQDPGMELHLIHYSYGVNSTEKGDLSSESTVSRIRTEHFPLTLESARPSHTSQYLCASSPAGGLYTGELFFGEGSRLTVL.

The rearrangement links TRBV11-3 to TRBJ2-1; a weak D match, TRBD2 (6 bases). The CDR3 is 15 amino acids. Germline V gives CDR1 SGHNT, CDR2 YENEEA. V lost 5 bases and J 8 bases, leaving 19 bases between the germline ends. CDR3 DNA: TGTGCCAGCAGCCTCACTAGCAATCTAGGAGATGAGCAGTTCTTC. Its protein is CASSLTSNLGDEQFF. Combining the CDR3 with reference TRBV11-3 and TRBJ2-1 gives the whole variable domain EAGVVQSPRYKIIEKKQPVAFWCNPISGHNTLYWYLQNLGQGPELLIRYENEEAVDDSQLPKDRFSAERLKGVDSTLKIQPAELGDSAVYLCASSLTSNLGDEQFFGPGTRLTVL.

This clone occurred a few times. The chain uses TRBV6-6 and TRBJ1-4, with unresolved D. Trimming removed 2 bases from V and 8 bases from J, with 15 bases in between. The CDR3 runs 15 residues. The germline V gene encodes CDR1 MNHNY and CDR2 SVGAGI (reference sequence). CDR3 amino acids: CASSYDSQGREKLFF. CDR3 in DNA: TGTGCCAGCAGTTACGACTCCCAAGGCCGGGAAAAACTGTTTTTT.